These 24 T cell receptor beta chains were sequenced from one sample in a study of cytomegalovirus exposure and HLA in healthy donors. Researchers ran the PCR with 60 Vbeta and 13 Jbeta primers. Libraries were prepared by immunoSEQ multiplex PCR; TCRdb keeps only in-frame clonotypes and omits some of them. The sample holds tens of thousands of clones; 75% are singletons and the top ten take around 2%. The sequenced material came from PBMCs. The receptors come from a man aged 35-49 years in good health and CMV-seronegative.

The chain has TRBV6-5 and TRBJ2-5; D unresolved. Trimming pared 5 bases from V and 2 bases from J, leaving 12 bases between. Germline-derived CDR1 and CDR2 are MNHEY and SVGAGI. This CDR3 comprises 14 residues. DNA of the CDR3: TGTGCCAGCAGTCCGAACAGAATTCAAGAGACCCAGTACTTC. It codes for CASSPNRIQETQYF.

V and J are TRBV2 and TRBJ1-5; 8 bases agree with TRBD1. Trimming cost V 1 base and J 7 bases; bases outside gene matches: 6. CDR1 SNHLY and CDR2 FYNNEI come from the germline V gene. This CDR3 comprises 15 residues. CDR3 region: CASSEGPGGGQPQHF. CDR3 nucleotide sequence: TGTGCCAGCAGTGAAGGGCCAGGGGGCGGGCAGCCCCAGCATTTT.

The chain employs TRBV13 and TRBJ1-6; D might be TRBD1 (6 bases). CDR3 length: 14 amino acids. Per germline, CDR1 PRHDT and CDR2 FYEKMQ (reference sequence). Deletions cut 0 bases from V and 9 bases from J, with 9 bases between. CDR3 loop: CASSLGVRGSPLHF. CDR3 in DNA: TGTGCCAGCAGCTTAGGTGTCAGGGGTTCACCCCTCCACTTT.

The chain is built from TRBV2 and TRBJ1-5; D might be TRBD1 (5 bases). V was shortened by 1 base and J by 3 bases, with 10 bases between the two germline ends. The CDR3 covers 15 residues. Per germline, CDR1 SNHLY and CDR2 FYNNEI. CDR3 in amino acids: CASSEGAGLNQPQHF. CDR3 in DNA: TGTGCCAGCAGTGAAGGGGCAGGGCTCAATCAGCCCCAGCATTTT.

This rearrangement joins TRBV4-1 to TRBJ2-1; D perhaps matches TRBD2 (5 bases). Trimming left V 0 bases short and J 5 bases short, with 14 bases between. Looked up from germline, CDR1 is MGHRA and CDR2 is YSYEKL. This CDR3 region has 16 residues. The CDR3 loop reads CASSQEGVAENNEQFF. Written as DNA, the CDR3 is TGCGCCAGCAGCCAAGAGGGAGTAGCAGAAAACAATGAGCAGTTCTTC.

The chain has TRBV5-1 and TRBJ1-2, with a tentative D call TRBD1 (5 bases). This CDR3 has 14 amino acids. Trimming removed 0 bases from V and 2 bases from J, with 8 bases in between. Per germline, CDR1 SGHRS and CDR2 YFSETQ. Here the CDR3 reads CASSLGGDNYGYTF. In DNA form, the CDR3 reads TGCGCCAGCAGCTTGGGCGGGGACAACTATGGCTACACCTTC.

This chain joins TRBV27 and TRBJ1-4, with D unresolved. Trimming removed 5 bases from V and 4 bases from J, with 8 bases in between. Germline CDR1 reads MNHEY; CDR2 reads SMNVEV (reference sequence). The CDR3 length is 13 residues. This CDR3 is CASSISYNEKLFF. CDR3 DNA: TGTGCCAGCAGTATCAGTTATAATGAAAAACTGTTTTTT.

The chain uses TRBV29-1 and TRBJ2-1, with D tentatively TRBD1 (5 bases). Trimming removed 7 bases from V and 7 bases from J, with 11 bases in between. The length of the CDR3 is 11 residues. CDR1 is SQVTM, CDR2 ANQGSEA, per germline. This CDR3 is CSAKDSNEQFF. In DNA, the CDR3 is TGCAGCGCGAAAGACAGTAATGAGCAGTTCTTC.

The chain couples TRBV27 to TRBJ2-7; 7 bases line up with TRBD2. The CDR3 spans 13 residues. V lost 5 bases and J lost 6; bases outside the gene matches: 7. Germline V gene data show CDR1 as MNHEY and CDR2 as SMNVEV (reference sequence). CDR3 sequence (DNA): TGTGCCAGCAGTGCCAGCCGCGGGGGCGAGCAGTACTTC. Translating gives CASSASRGGEQYF.

The chain recombines TRBV27 with TRBJ2-5; 10 bases agree with TRBD1. Germline V gene lookup returns CDR1 MNHEY and CDR2 SMNVEV (reference sequence). V dropped 6 bases and J dropped 9; count of bases not matched to a gene: 13. This CDR3 is built from 15 residues. CDR3: CASRGSGTGATAQYF. DNA of the CDR3: TGTGCCAGCAGAGGATCCGGGACAGGGGCCACGGCCCAGTACTTC.

The chain recombines TRBV5-6 with TRBJ2-3, with TRBD2 identical over 13 bases. CDR3 size: 19 residues. Trimming at V came to 4 bases and at J to 2 bases, leaving 13 bases not matched to a gene. The V gene's germline CDR1 is SGHDT and CDR2 YYEEEE. This CDR3 reads CASSPTFLTSGGNTDTQYF. The CDR3 DNA is TGTGCCAGCAGCCCCACCTTCTTGACTAGCGGGGGGAACACAGATACGCAGTATTTT.

This chain links TRBV5-1 with TRBJ1-2, with D possibly matching TRBD1 (5 bases). The CDR3 consists of 14 residues. The germline gives CDR1 SGHRS, CDR2 YFSETQ. Trimming took off 7 bases at V and 4 bases at J, with 17 bases between the two ends. For the CDR3, the DNA is TGCGCCAGCCGGGGGGGGTTTCAAACCTATGGCTACACCTTC. It specifies CASRGGFQTYGYTF.

The gene calls are TRBV28 and TRBJ2-5; TRBD1 agrees at 9 bases. The CDR3 is 14 amino acids. The germline V gene has CDR1 MDHEN and CDR2 SYDVKM. Trimming removed 6 bases from V and 5 bases from J; junction bases left unmatched: 7. CDR3 loop: CASSSTGGSETQYF. The CDR3 DNA sequence: TGTGCCAGCAGCTCCACAGGGGGCAGTGAGACCCAGTACTTC.

The rearrangement links TRBV15 to TRBJ2-1; 9 nucleotides line up with TRBD2. The CDR3 is made up of 15 amino acids. Germline lookup yields CDR1 LNHNV and CDR2 YYDKDF (reference sequence). V trimming: 3 bases; J trimming: 9 bases; junction bases outside the gene matches: 9. This CDR3 reads CATSSAGTSYVEQFF. The CDR3 region has the DNA TGTGCCACCAGCAGCGCCGGGACTAGCTATGTTGAGCAGTTCTTC.

This chain uses TRBV18 with TRBJ1-1, with D possibly matching TRBD1 (5 bases). The CDR3 has 11 amino acids. V lost 6 bases and J 10 bases, leaving 12 bases between the germline ends. Germline lookup yields CDR1 KGHSH and CDR2 LQKENI. CDR3 coding DNA: TGTGCCAGCTCCCAGGGTTCGCGAGCTTTCTTT. This codes for CASSQGSRAFF.

Only a few counts were recorded for this clone. The CDR3 region is CASREQDRKYNEKLFF. CDR3 DNA: TGTGCCAGCAGAGAGCAGGACAGAAAATATAATGAAAAACTGTTTTTT. The chain couples TRBV2 to TRBJ1-4; the D gene is possibly TRBD1 (6 bases). This CDR3 has 16 amino acids. Between the trimmed V and J ends, which lost 6 bases and 4 bases, there was a span of 18 bases. The V gene's germline CDR1 is SNHLY and CDR2 FYNNEI.

V is TRBV10-2 and J is TRBJ1-6; the match to TRBD1 covers 9 bases. This CDR3 contains 15 residues. Looked up from germline, CDR1 is WSHSY and CDR2 is SAAADI. V shed 7 bases and J 9 bases; nucleotides not matched to a gene: 10. DNA of the CDR3: TGCGCCAGCATGGTCGGGACAGGGTATTCTTCACCCCTCCACTTT. This encodes CASMVGTGYSSPLHF.

This clone was found a few times. The chain links TRBV6-1 to TRBJ2-7; 8 bases line up with TRBD2. With 4 bases clipped from V and 7 bases from J, the junction kept 12 bases outside the gene matches. CDR1 and CDR2 (germline): MNHNS, SASEGT. The CDR3 contains 15 residues. The CDR3 DNA sequence: TGTGCCAGCAGTGCCCTAGCGGGCTCGCAGGTGGAGCAGTACTTC. This encodes CASSALAGSQVEQYF.

The V and J genes are TRBV11-3 and TRBJ2-3; TRBD1 matches 10 bases. The V gene's germline CDR1 is SGHNT and CDR2 YENEEA. The J segment lost 6 bases and the V segment lost 1 base, leaving 4 bases of the junction unmatched. This CDR3 comprises 15 residues. The CDR3 loop reads CASSLAGTGVDTQYF. In DNA form, the CDR3 reads TGTGCCAGCAGCTTAGCCGGGACAGGGGTGGATACGCAGTATTTT.

CDR3 nucleotide sequence: TGTGCCAGCAACAGGGACGGCACCGGGGAGCTGTTTTTT. Translating gives CASNRDGTGELFF. The J gene is TRBJ2-2, the V gene TRBV6-5, with a tentative D call TRBD1 (6 bases). V lost 7 bases and J 4 bases, leaving 10 bases between the germline ends. Germline CDR1 MNHEY, CDR2 SVGAGI. The CDR3 extends over 13 amino acids.

This clone was detected only a few times. V usage is TRBV7-3 and J usage is TRBJ2-1; 9 bases line up with TRBD2. Germline V lookup: CDR1 SGHTA, CDR2 FQGTGA. The junction had 2 bases not matched to a gene; V was cut back by 2 bases and J by 0 bases. The CDR3 has 16 amino acids. CDR3 sequence reads: CASSLSSGASYNEQFF. DNA of the CDR3: TGTGCCAGCAGCTTATCTAGCGGGGCCTCCTACAATGAGCAGTTCTTC.

The chain uses TRBV5-1 and TRBJ1-4; a weak D match, TRBD1 (5 bases). Germline CDR1 is SGHRS and CDR2 is YFSETQ. CDR3 size: 15 residues. V was clipped by 4 bases and J by 6 bases, with 16 bases between them. The CDR3 here is CASSQVAGKDEKLFF. CDR3 sequence (DNA): TGCGCCAGCAGCCAGGTAGCAGGGAAGGATGAAAAACTGTTTTTT.

This chain joins TRBV28 and TRBJ2-2, with 11 bases identical to TRBD2. V lost 2 bases to trimming and J lost 5 bases; unmatched junction nucleotides: 1. CDR3 length equals 15 residues. Germline-derived CDR1 and CDR2 are MDHEN and SYDVKM. DNA for the CDR3: TGTGCCAGCAGTTTAACTAGCGGGAGAACCGGGGAGCTGTTTTTT. Translating gives CASSLTSGRTGELFF. Looking up the rest from reference TRBV28 and TRBJ2-2 gives the full variable domain: DVKVTQSSRYLVKRTGEKVFLECVQDMDHENMFWYRQDPGLGLRLIYFSYDVKMKEKGDIPEGYSVSREKKERFSLILESASTNQTSMYLCASSLTSGRTGELFFGEGSRLTVL.

This clone turned up a few times. This rearrangement joins TRBV5-6 to TRBJ1-2; TRBD1 might be the D (5 bases). Germline-derived CDR1 and CDR2 are SGHDT and YYEEEE. V lost 7 bases, J lost 3 bases, and 16 bases lay in between. The CDR3 length is 14 residues. This chain's CDR3 is CASLPLQADYGYTF. The CDR3 DNA is TGTGCCAGCCTCCCGTTACAGGCAGACTATGGCTACACCTTC.